The 32 T cell receptor beta chains reported below all come from one sample, sequenced in a study of T-cell reconstitution after alpha-beta-depleted transplantation in children. A TCRbeta library incorporating unique molecular identifiers was prepared. Each CDR3 protein gets one entry after TCRdb re-called the PCR reads with MiXCR. Among a few hundred thousand distinct CDR3 sequences listed, roughly 15% were seen once. The specimen was PBMCs, collected from the stem cell graft. The receptors stem from a human donor who donated a stem cell graft to a child with Fanconi anemia.

This clonotype has only a few counts. This rearrangement joins TRBV5-1 to TRBJ2-1; D may be TRBD1 (6 bases). The CDR3 is 16 amino acids. Germline CDR1 and CDR2: SGHRS and YFSETQ. Deletions cut 0 bases from V and 8 bases from J, with 18 bases between. The DNA for the CDR3 is TGCGCCAGCAGCTTGGACCCACCGAACAGGGTAGATGAGCAGTTCTTC. Protein sequence: CASSLDPPNRVDEQFF.

The chain employs TRBV7-6 and TRBJ1-2; D gene uncertain. Germline V gene sequence: CDR1 SGHVS, CDR2 FNYEAQ. The CDR3 contains 14 residues. V lost 5 bases and J lost 5, with 15 bases in between. The CDR3 nucleotides are TGTGCCAGCAGCCCAATCCGGCAAGTGTATGGCTACACCTTC. It yields the protein CASSPIRQVYGYTF.

This clonotype has just a few counts. The chain combines TRBV10-3 with TRBJ2-3; the match to TRBD2 covers 7 bases. The CDR3 extends over 13 amino acids. Germline lookup yields CDR1 ENHRY and CDR2 SYGVKD. V lost 6 bases to trimming and J lost 4 bases; unmatched junction nucleotides: 4. The CDR3 is CAISPAGADTQYF. As DNA, the CDR3 is TGTGCCATCAGCCCGGCGGGGGCAGATACGCAGTATTTT.

This clonotype was counted ten times or more. The chain joins TRBV6-5 to TRBJ1-1, with D unresolved. CDR3 size: 13 residues. Germline CDR1 is MNHEY and CDR2 is SVGAGI. The V and J ends lost 4 bases and 6 bases respectively, with 12 bases between them. CDR3 sequence reads: CASSSPGGSEAFF. The CDR3 bases are TGTGCCAGCAGTTCCCCCGGAGGGTCTGAAGCTTTCTTT.

The V call is TRBV18, the J call TRBJ2-2, with no clear D. Germline values: CDR1 KGHSH, CDR2 LQKENI. V lost 1 base and J lost 0, with 9 bases in between. This CDR3 region has 16 residues. The CDR3 protein is CASSPRAVANTGELFF. In nucleotides, the CDR3 is TGTGCCAGCTCACCACGGGCGGTCGCGAACACCGGGGAGCTGTTTTTT.

The chain couples TRBV4-3 to TRBJ2-3, with a possible D match to TRBD2 (6 bases). Germline lookup yields CDR1 LGHNA and CDR2 YSLEER. The ends were cut back, 4 bases at V and 0 bases at J, with 14 bases in the middle. There are 16 residues in the CDR3. The CDR3 sequence: CASSLALATSTDTQYF. CDR3 in DNA: TGCGCCAGCAGCCTGGCACTAGCTACTAGCACAGATACGCAGTATTTT.

This clonotype has just a few counts. The chain carries TRBV10-3 and TRBJ2-1; 12 bases are a match to TRBD2. This CDR3 has 13 amino acids. Per the germline V gene, CDR1 is ENHRY and CDR2 is SYGVKD. V lost 8 bases and J lost 5; bases outside the gene matches: 1. The CDR3 nucleotides are TGTGCCATCGGACTAGCGGGGAACAATGAGCAGTTCTTC. Translated, it gives CAIGLAGNNEQFF.

This clonotype was found a few times. J is TRBJ1-2 and V is TRBV3-1; 7 bases are shared with TRBD1. CDR3 length equals 15 residues. The junction had 9 bases not matched to a gene; V was cut back by 0 bases and J by 8 bases. Germline V gene sequence: CDR1 LGHDT, CDR2 YNNKEL (reference sequence). The CDR3 loop is CASSQDWTGRPGYTF. For the CDR3, the DNA is TGTGCCAGCAGCCAAGATTGGACAGGAAGGCCGGGCTACACCTTC.

This clonotype has only a few counts. CDR3 protein: CSALGRGLEAFF. As DNA, the CDR3 is TGCAGTGCCCTCGGGAGGGGACTTGAAGCTTTCTTT. This chain joins TRBV20-1 and TRBJ1-1, with D tentatively TRBD1 (5 bases). With 6 bases removed from V and 7 bases from J, the gap between germline ends came to 15 bases. Germline V gene sequence: CDR1 DFQATT, CDR2 SNEGSKA (reference sequence). This CDR3 comprises 12 residues.

With regard to this clonotype: With a much larger clone just one base away, this may be a read error. No conserved phenylalanine or tryptophan is present at the end of the CDR3, so a read error is the likely explanation. This chain links TRBV10-3 with TRBJ1-1; TRBD1 might be the D (5 bases). From germline, CDR1 is ENHRY and CDR2 SYGVKD. V was trimmed by 7 bases and J by 4 bases, leaving 13 bases between them. The CDR3 length is 13 residues. CDR3 loop: CAITRDRATEAFC. The CDR3 nucleotides read TGTGCCATCACCCGAGACAGAGCCACTGAAGCTTTCTGT.

This clonotype has more than one count but fewer than ten. The chain carries TRBV2 and TRBJ1-1; maybe TRBD1 (5 bases). V lost 0 bases to trimming and J lost 7 bases, with 6 bases between them. This CDR3 spans 12 amino acids. Germline V CDR1 and CDR2: SNHLY, FYNNEI. The CDR3 sequence is CASSEAGVEAFF. The CDR3 nucleotides are TGTGCCAGCAGTGAAGCGGGGGTTGAAGCTTTCTTT.

This clonotype was seen a single time. Germline and junction disagree at one end, which may indicate a read error. The chain is built from TRBV18 and TRBJ1-5; possible D gene TRBD1, 6 bases. Germline-derived CDR1 and CDR2 are KGHSH and LQKENI. CDR3 length equals 15 residues. The CDR3 here is CASSPGQGSNQPEHF. The CDR3 DNA reads as TGTGCCAGCTCACCAGGTCAGGGGAGCAATCAGCCCGAGCATTTT.

This clonotype has just a few counts. The rearrangement links TRBV5-1 to TRBJ1-3, with D hard to call. The CDR3 has 16 residues. Germline V gene sequence: CDR1 SGHRS, CDR2 YFSETQ. V gave up 4 bases and J gave up 0 bases, with 14 bases separating them. In DNA form, the CDR3 reads TGCGCCAGCAGCCAGCTGGACCGACGCTCTGGAAACACCATATATTTT. This gives the protein CASSQLDRRSGNTIYF.

This clonotype was recorded at least ten times. This chain joins TRBV5-1 and TRBJ1-1; TRBD1 matches at 8 bases. The germline V gene encodes CDR1 SGHRS and CDR2 YFSETQ. Unmatched junction bases numbered 11, after V lost 1 base and J lost 3 bases. There are 17 residues in the CDR3. The CDR3, as DNA: TGCGCCAGCAGCTTGAGGAGTAGTGACAGGGGATACACTGAAGCTTTCTTT. Protein sequence: CASSLRSSDRGYTEAFF.

This clonotype has more than one count but fewer than ten. The chain employs TRBV5-5 and TRBJ2-3, with a weak D call TRBD2 (5 bases). The V gene lost 2 bases and the J gene lost 5 bases, with 9 bases spanning the gap. CDR3 length: 13 residues. The germline V gene has CDR1 SGHKS and CDR2 YYEKEE (reference sequence). CDR3 DNA sequence: TGTGCCAGCAGCTTTAAAGAGGGAGATACGCAGTATTTT. It is translated as CASSFKEGDTQYF.

This clonotype showed up just a few times. V is TRBV7-9 and J is TRBJ1-1, with D tentatively TRBD1 (5 bases). The germline V gene encodes CDR1 SEHNR and CDR2 FQNEAQ (reference sequence). With 8 bases removed from V and 0 bases from J, the gap between germline ends came to 10 bases. The CDR3 spans 13 residues. The CDR3 DNA sequence: TGTGCCAGCCACTCAGGGATGAACACTGAAGCTTTCTTT. It is translated as CASHSGMNTEAFF.

Many counts were recorded for this clonotype. The chain joins TRBV5-1 to TRBJ1-1; TRBD1 might be the D (6 bases). V lost 4 bases and J lost 4, with 17 bases in between. CDR3 length: 15 residues. Germline V gene data show CDR1 as SGHRS and CDR2 as YFSETQ. The CDR3 nucleotides read TGCGCCAGCAGCCCGGCCGGGGGGCTAGGCACTGAAGCTTTCTTT. The encoded protein is CASSPAGGLGTEAFF.

CDR3 nucleotides: TGTGCCAGCAGCAAGCAACACCCTAGTAGAGAGACCCAGTACTTC. Translation: CASSKQHPSRETQYF. The chain links TRBV3-1 to TRBJ2-5; D gene unclear. Trimming pared 5 bases from V and 4 bases from J, leaving 17 bases between. The length of the CDR3 is 15 residues. The V gene's germline CDR1 is LGHDT and CDR2 YNNKEL (reference sequence).

This clonotype has only one observation. The DNA of the CDR3 is TGTGCCAGCAGCGTATCTATAGGGGCTTTGGGCACTGAAGCTTTCTTT. It yields the protein CASSVSIGALGTEAFF. V gene TRBV6-1 combines with J gene TRBJ1-1, with D perhaps matching TRBD1 (5 bases). Trimming took 6 bases from V and 4 from J, leaving 21 bases between them. The CDR3 has 16 residues. Germline values: CDR1 MNHNS, CDR2 SASEGT.

V gene TRBV6-2 or TRBV6-3 combines with J gene TRBJ2-2; the D gene is possibly TRBD2 (5 bases). V dropped 6 bases and J dropped 7 bases, with 9 bases sitting between them. Germline lookup yields CDR1 MNHEY and CDR2 SVGEGT. There are 12 residues in the CDR3. CDR3 DNA sequence: TGTGCCAGCAGGACTACAAGCGGGGAGCTGTTTTTT. Its translation: CASRTTSGELFF.

This clonotype has more than one count but fewer than ten. The chain employs TRBV27 and TRBJ1-3; D not resolved. CDR1 is MNHEY, CDR2 SMNVEV, per germline (reference sequence). CDR3 size: 13 residues. The V end was cut by 6 bases, the J end by 0 bases, with 6 bases between. CDR3 DNA sequence: TGTGCCAGCAGAAAGTACTCTGGAAACACCATATATTTT. This gives the protein CASRKYSGNTIYF.

This clonotype was counted at least ten times. The chain recombines TRBV29-1 with TRBJ1-2; D gene unclear. V lost 1 base and J 7 bases, leaving 7 bases between the germline ends. This CDR3 is 11 amino acids long. Germline V gene lookup returns CDR1 SQVTM and CDR2 ANQGSEA. CDR3 sequence reads: CSVEAGFGYTF. CDR3 in DNA: TGCAGCGTTGAAGCGGGGTTTGGCTACACCTTC.

The genes are TRBV18 and TRBJ2-5; TRBD1 is a possible D gene (5 bases). Germline-derived CDR1 and CDR2 are KGHSH and LQKENI. The V and J ends lost 5 bases and 3 bases respectively, with 22 bases between them. The CDR3 is made up of 17 amino acids. The CDR3 region has the DNA TGTGCCAGCTCATCCGACGAAGTAGTGGGGCTGGAAGAGACCCAGTACTTC. Residues: CASSSDEVVGLEETQYF.

At least ten counts were recorded for this clonotype. The chain carries TRBV29-1 and TRBJ2-7; D assignment may be TRBD1 or TRBD2 (5 bases each). CDR1 SQVTM and CDR2 ANQGSEA come from the germline V gene. V lost 7 bases to trimming and J lost 3 bases, with 13 bases between them. The CDR3 has 12 residues. In nucleotides, the CDR3 is TGCAGCGCCTGGGACGGGTACTACGAGCAGTACTTC. It translates to CSAWDGYYEQYF.

The CDR3 DNA is TGTGCCAGCAGCTTAGTAGGCTTTGGCACTGAAGCTTTCTTT. This gives the protein CASSLVGFGTEAFF. The chain recombines TRBV7-9 with TRBJ1-1, with D hard to call. The length of the CDR3 is 14 residues. Between the trimmed V and J ends, which lost 1 base and 4 bases, there was a span of 10 bases. From germline, CDR1 is SEHNR and CDR2 FQNEAQ (reference sequence).

The sample holds many counts of this clonotype. J is TRBJ1-3 and V is TRBV7-2; D unclear. The CDR3 spans 14 residues. Germline CDR1 reads SGHTA; CDR2 reads FQGNSA. Trimming pared 2 bases from V and 4 bases from J, leaving 9 bases between. The CDR3 sequence is CASSLTGPGNTIYF. CDR3 sequence (DNA): TGTGCCAGCAGCTTAACCGGACCGGGAAACACCATATATTTT.

This clonotype was found many times. The chain links TRBV7-6 to TRBJ2-3; 11 bases are shared with TRBD2. The CDR3 spans 16 residues. The junction had 5 bases not matched to a gene; V was cut back by 6 bases and J by 0 bases. Germline CDR1 is SGHVS and CDR2 is FNYEAQ. CDR3 DNA: TGTGCCAGCAGGGAACTAGCGGGGGCTAGCACAGATACGCAGTATTTT. Its translation: CASRELAGASTDTQYF.

The chain combines TRBV18 with TRBJ1-3, with D maybe TRBD1 (5 bases). Germline loops: CDR1 KGHSH, CDR2 LQKENI. This CDR3 is built from 16 residues. V was shortened by 2 bases and J by 0 bases, with 11 bases between the two germline ends. CDR3 amino acids: CASSPTGRPSGNTIYF. CDR3 DNA sequence: TGTGCCAGCTCACCAACGGGACGGCCCTCTGGAAACACCATATATTTT.

As concerns this clonotype: It may be a read error: a sequence one base away is much more abundant. V usage is TRBV5-4 and J usage is TRBJ2-1; D call uncertain. The CDR3 length is 14 residues. V was trimmed by 6 bases and J by 5 bases, leaving 15 bases between them. Germline V gives CDR1 SGHNT, CDR2 YYREEE (reference sequence). DNA of the CDR3: TGTGCCAGCATTTCACCCCGGGCCAACAATGAGCAGTTCTTC. Protein product: CASISPRANNEQFF.

The chain recombines TRBV10-2 with TRBJ1-5; D is undetermined. Trimming stripped 7 bases from V and 5 bases from J, with 12 bases between. Germline CDR1 reads WSHSY; CDR2 reads SAAADI. This CDR3 has 13 residues. The CDR3 sequence is CASTPDPYQPQHF. The DNA of the CDR3 is TGCGCCAGCACACCGGACCCTTATCAGCCCCAGCATTTT.

This chain's CDR3 is CASSHRDKQFF. The CDR3 nucleotides read TGTGCCAGCAGTCACCGGGACAAGCAGTTCTTC. The chain employs TRBV12-3 or TRBV12-4 and TRBJ2-1; possible D gene TRBD1, 6 bases. V shed 5 bases and J shed 11 bases, with 10 bases lying between them. There are 11 residues in the CDR3.

This clonotype was observed a handful of times. This sequence joins TRBV5-1 and TRBJ2-5; D unclear. V lost 6 bases and J 1 base, leaving 10 bases between the germline ends. Germline-derived CDR1 and CDR2 are SGHRS and YFSETQ. This CDR3 region has 13 residues. CDR3 loop: CASNLDIQETQYF. Written as DNA, the CDR3 is TGCGCCAGCAACCTAGACATCCAAGAGACCCAGTACTTC.